This T cell receptor beta chain was identified during a study of CD8 T cells in ankylosing spondylitis. This clonotype was observed a handful of times. Its antigen is unidentified. TCRdb redid the calling of the 5' RACE reads with MiXCR, one entry per CDR3 protein. Of about 150,000 distinct CDR3 sequences listed, approximately 48% are singletons. The ends lost 5 bases at V and 10 bases at J; junction bases unmatched: 11. The CDR3 is 17 residues long. Study conclusions and caveats: Seemingly characteristic of ankylosing spondylitis blood was a TCR beta motif consisting of under ten highly homologous variants. Reportedly, significant enrichment of disease-linked clones occurred in matched ankylosing spondylitis synovial fluid.

The sample comprised synovial fluid, either unsorted or a sorted T cell fraction (not recorded which). The chain joins TRBV12-3 or TRBV12-4 to TRBJ2-1, with 16 bases identical to TRBD2. The clonotype was recovered from a male donor with ankylosing spondylitis. The CDR3 loop reads CASSITGTSGRAGEQFF. The CDR3 nucleotides read TGTGCCAGCAGTATAACCGGGACTAGCGGGAGGGCCGGGGAGCAGTTCTTC.